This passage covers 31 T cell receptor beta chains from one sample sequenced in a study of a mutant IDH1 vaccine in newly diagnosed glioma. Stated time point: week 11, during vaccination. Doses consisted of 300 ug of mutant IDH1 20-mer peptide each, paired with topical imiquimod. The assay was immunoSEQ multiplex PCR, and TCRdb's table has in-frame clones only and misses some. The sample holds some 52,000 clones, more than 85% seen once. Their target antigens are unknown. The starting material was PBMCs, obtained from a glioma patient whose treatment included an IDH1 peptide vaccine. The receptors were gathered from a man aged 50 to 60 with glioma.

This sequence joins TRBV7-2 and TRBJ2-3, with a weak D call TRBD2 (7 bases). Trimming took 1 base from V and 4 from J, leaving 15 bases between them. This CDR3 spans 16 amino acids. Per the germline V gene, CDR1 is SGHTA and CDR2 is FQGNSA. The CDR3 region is CASSLGGGRGADTQYF. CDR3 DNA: TGTGCCAGCAGCTTAGGAGGGGGGAGGGGCGCAGATACGCAGTATTTT.

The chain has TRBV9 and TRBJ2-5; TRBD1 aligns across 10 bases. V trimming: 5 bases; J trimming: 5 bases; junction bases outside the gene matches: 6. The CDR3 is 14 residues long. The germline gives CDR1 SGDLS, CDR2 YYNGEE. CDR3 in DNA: TGTGCCAGCAGTGGGACAGGGGTCGGGGAGACCCAGTACTTC. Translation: CASSGTGVGETQYF.

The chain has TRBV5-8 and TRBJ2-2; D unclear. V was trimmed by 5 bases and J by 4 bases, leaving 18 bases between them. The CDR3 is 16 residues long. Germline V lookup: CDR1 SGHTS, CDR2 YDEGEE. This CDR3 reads CASRAGALRRTGELFF. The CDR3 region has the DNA TGTGCCAGCAGGGCAGGAGCATTACGTCGCACCGGGGAGCTGTTTTTT.

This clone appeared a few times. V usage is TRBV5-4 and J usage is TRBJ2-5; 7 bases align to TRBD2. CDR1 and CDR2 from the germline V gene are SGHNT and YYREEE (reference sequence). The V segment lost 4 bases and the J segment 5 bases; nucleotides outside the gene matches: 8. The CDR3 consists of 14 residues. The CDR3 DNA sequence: TGTGCCAGCAGCGGGGGGGGGAGGCTGGAGACCCAGTACTTC. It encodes CASSGGGRLETQYF.

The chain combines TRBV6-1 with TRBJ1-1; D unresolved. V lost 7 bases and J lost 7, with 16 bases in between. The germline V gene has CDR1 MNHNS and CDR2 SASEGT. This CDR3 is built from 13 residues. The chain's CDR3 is CASTRLGGNEAFF. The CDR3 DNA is TGTGCCAGCACTCGCCTGGGCGGCAATGAAGCTTTCTTT.

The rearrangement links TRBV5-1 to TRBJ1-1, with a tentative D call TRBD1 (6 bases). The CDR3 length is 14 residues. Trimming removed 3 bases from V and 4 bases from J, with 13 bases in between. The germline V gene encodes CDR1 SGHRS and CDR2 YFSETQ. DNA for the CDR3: TGCGCCAGCAGCTCGTGGGGACAAAGCACTGAAGCTTTCTTT. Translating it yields CASSSWGQSTEAFF.

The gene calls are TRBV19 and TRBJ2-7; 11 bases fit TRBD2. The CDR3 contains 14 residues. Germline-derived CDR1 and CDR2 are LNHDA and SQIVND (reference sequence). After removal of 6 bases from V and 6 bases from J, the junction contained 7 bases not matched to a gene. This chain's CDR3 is CASSKLAGEAEQYF. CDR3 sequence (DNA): TGTGCCAGTAGCAAACTAGCGGGAGAAGCCGAGCAGTACTTC. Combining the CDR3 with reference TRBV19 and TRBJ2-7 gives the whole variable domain DGGITQSPKYLFRKEGQNVTLSCEQNLNHDAMYWYRQDPGQGLRLIYYSQIVNDFQKGDIAEGYSVSREKKESFPLTVTSAQKNPTAFYLCASSKLAGEAEQYFGPGTRLTVT.

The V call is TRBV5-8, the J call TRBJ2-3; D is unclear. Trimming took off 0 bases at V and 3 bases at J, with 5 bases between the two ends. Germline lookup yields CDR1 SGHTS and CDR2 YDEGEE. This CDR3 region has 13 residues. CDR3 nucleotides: TGTGCCAGCAGCTTGGCTGGGACAGATACGCAGTATTTT. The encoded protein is CASSLAGTDTQYF. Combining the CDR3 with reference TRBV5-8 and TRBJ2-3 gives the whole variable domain EAGVTQSPTHLIKTRGQQATLRCSPISGHTSVYWYQQALGLGLQFLLWYDEGEERNRGNFPPRFSGRQFPNYSSELNVNALELEDSALYLCASSLAGTDTQYFGPGTRLTVL.

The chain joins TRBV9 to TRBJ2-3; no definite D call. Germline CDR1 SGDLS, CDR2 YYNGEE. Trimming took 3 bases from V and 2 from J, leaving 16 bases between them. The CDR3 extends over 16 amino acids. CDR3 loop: CASSALDSFNTDTQYF. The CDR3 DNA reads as TGTGCCAGCAGCGCCTTAGACTCCTTCAACACAGATACGCAGTATTTT.

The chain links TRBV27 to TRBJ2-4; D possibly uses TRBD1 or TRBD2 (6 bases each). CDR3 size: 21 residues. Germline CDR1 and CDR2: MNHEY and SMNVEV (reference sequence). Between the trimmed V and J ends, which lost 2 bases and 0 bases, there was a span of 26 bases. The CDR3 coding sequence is TGTGCCAGCAGTTTAGGAAGGATTGCAGGGGAGGTTTGGGGAGCCAAAAACATTCAGTACTTC. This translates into CASSLGRIAGEVWGAKNIQYF.

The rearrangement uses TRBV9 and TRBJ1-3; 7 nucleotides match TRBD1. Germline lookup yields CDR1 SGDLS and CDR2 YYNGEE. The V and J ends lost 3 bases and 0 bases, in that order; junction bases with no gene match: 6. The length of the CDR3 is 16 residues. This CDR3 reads CASSGQGLISGNTIYF. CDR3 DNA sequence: TGTGCCAGCAGCGGACAGGGTTTAATCTCTGGAAACACCATATATTTT.

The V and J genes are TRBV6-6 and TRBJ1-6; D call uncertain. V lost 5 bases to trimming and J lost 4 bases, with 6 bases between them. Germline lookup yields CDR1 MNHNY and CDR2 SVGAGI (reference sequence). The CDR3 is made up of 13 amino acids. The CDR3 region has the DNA TGTGCCAGCAGTGTGGAGTATAATTCACCCCTCCACTTT. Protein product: CASSVEYNSPLHF.

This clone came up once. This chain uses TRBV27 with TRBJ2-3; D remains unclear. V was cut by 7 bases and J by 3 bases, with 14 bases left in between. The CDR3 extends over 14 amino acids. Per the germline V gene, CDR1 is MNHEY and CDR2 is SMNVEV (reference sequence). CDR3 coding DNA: TGTGCCAGCACCAAAGGAACGGCGACAGATACGCAGTATTTT. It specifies CASTKGTATDTQYF.

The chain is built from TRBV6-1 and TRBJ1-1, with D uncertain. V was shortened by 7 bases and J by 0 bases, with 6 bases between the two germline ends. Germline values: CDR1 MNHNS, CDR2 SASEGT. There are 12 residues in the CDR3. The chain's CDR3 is CASNFVNTEAFF. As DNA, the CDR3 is TGTGCCAGCAATTTCGTGAACACTGAAGCTTTCTTT.

CDR3: CASSQDLTSGYPETQYF. The DNA for the CDR3 is TGTGCCAGCAGCCAAGACCTTACTAGCGGGTACCCAGAGACCCAGTACTTC. This chain connects TRBV14 to TRBJ2-5; 9 bases fit TRBD2. The CDR3 consists of 17 residues. CDR1 and CDR2 from the germline V gene are SGHDN and FVKESK. V was pared by 0 bases and J by 4 bases, with 9 bases of the junction left unmatched.

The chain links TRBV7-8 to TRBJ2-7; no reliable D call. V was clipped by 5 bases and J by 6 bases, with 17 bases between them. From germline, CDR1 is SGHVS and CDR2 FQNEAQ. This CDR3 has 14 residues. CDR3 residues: CASSPADPGREQYF. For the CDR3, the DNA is TGTGCCAGCAGCCCCGCCGACCCGGGCCGCGAGCAGTACTTC.

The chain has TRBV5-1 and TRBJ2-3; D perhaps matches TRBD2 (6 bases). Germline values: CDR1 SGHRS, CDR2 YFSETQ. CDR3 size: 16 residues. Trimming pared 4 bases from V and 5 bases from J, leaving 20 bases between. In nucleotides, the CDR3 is TGCGCCAGCAGCCTACCCCGGGCTAGCGTGGAAGATACGCAGTATTTT. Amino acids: CASSLPRASVEDTQYF.

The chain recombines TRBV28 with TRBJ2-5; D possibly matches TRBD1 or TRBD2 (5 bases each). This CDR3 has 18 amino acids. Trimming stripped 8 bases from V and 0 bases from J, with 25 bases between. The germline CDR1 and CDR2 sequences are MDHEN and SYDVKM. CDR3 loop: CASGLGEIRDLYQETQYF. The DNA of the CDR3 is TGTGCCAGCGGATTGGGGGAGATTCGGGACCTTTACCAAGAGACCCAGTACTTC.

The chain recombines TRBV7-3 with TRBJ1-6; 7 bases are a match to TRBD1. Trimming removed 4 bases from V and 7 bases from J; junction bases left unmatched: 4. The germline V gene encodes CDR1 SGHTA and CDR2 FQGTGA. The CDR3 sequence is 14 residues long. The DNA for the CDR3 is TGTGCCAGCAGCTGGGGGGGACAGAATTCACCCCTCCACTTT. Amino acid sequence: CASSWGGQNSPLHF.

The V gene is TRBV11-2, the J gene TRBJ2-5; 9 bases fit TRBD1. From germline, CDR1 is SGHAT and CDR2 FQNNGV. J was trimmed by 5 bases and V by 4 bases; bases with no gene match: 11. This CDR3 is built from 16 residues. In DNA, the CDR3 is TGTGCCAGCAGCTCAACGGGACAGGGTGGGGGGGAGACCCAGTACTTC. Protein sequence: CASSSTGQGGGETQYF.

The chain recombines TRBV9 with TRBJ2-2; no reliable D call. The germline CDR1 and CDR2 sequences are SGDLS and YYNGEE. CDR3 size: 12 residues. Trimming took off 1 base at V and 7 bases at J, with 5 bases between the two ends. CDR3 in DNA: TGTGCCAGCAGCGTATTTGGCGGGGAGCTGTTTTTT. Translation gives CASSVFGGELFF. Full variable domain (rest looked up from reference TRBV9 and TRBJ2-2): DSGVTQTPKHLITATGQRVTLRCSPRSGDLSVYWYQQSLDQGLQFLIQYYNGEERAKGNILERFSAQQFPDLHSELNLSSLELGDSALYFCASSVFGGELFFGEGSRLTVL.

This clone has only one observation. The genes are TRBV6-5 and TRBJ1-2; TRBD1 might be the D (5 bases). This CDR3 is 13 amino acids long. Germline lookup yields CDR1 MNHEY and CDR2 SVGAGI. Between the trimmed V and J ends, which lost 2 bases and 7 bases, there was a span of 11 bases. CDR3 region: CASSYAGVTGYTF. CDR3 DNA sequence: TGTGCCAGCAGTTACGCGGGGGTGACTGGCTACACCTTC.

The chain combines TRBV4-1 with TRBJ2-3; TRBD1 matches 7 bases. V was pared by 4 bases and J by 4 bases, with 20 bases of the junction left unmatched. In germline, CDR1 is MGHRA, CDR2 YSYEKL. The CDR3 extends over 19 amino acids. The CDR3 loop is CASSLSGAIRGGLADTQYF. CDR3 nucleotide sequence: TGCGCCAGCAGCCTCTCAGGGGCCATTAGAGGGGGCTTGGCAGATACGCAGTATTTT.

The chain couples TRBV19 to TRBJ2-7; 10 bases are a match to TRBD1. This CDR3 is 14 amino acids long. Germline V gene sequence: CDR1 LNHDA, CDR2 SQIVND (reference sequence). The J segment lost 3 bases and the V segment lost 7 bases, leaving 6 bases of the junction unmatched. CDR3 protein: CASTAGQGNYEQYF. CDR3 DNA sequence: TGTGCCAGTACCGCGGGACAGGGGAACTACGAGCAGTACTTC.

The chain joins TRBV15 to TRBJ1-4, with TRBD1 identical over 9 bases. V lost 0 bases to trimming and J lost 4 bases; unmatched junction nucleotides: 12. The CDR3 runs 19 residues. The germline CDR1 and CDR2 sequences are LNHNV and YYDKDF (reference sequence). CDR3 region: CATSRDRNLRQGGNEKLFF. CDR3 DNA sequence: TGTGCCACCAGCAGAGACCGGAACCTCAGACAGGGGGGTAATGAAAAACTGTTTTTT.

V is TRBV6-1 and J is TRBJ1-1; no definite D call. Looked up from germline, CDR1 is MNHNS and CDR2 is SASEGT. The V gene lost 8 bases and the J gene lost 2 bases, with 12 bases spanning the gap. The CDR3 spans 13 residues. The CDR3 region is CASGLQTNTEAFF. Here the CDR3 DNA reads TGTGCCAGCGGCTTACAGACTAACACTGAAGCTTTCTTT.

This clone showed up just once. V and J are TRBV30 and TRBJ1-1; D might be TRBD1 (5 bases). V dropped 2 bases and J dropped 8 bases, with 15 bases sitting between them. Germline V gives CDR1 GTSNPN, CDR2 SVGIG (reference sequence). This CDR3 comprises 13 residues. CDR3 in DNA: TGTGCCTGGAGTCGGGACGGGAGGGCCGAAGCTTTCTTT. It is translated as CAWSRDGRAEAFF.

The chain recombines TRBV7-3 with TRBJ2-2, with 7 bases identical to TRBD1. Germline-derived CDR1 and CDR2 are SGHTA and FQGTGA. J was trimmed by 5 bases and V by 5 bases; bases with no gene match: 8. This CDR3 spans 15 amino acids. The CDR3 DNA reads TGTGCCAGCAGCCACGACAGGGCTGGGACCGGGGAGCTGTTTTTT. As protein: CASSHDRAGTGELFF.

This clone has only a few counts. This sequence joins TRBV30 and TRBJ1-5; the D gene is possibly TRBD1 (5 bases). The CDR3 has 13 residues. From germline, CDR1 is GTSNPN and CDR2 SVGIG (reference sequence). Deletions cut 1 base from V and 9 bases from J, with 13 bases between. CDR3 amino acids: CAWSGAGLRPQHF. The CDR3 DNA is TGTGCCTGGAGTGGGGCAGGGTTACGGCCCCAGCATTTT.

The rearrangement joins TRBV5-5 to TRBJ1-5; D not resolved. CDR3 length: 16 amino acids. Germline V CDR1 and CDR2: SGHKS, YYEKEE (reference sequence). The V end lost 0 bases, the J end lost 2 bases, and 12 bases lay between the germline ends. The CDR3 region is CASSLAFFAGNQPQHF. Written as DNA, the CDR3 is TGTGCCAGCAGCTTGGCCTTTTTCGCAGGCAATCAGCCCCAGCATTTT.

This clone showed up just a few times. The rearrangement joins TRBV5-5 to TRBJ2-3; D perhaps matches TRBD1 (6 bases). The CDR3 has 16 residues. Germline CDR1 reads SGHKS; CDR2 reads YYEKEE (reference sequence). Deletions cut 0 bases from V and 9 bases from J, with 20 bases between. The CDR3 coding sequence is TGTGCCAGCAGCTTGGCCTCCGGGACCCAGGGGAAAACGCAGTATTTT. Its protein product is CASSLASGTQGKTQYF. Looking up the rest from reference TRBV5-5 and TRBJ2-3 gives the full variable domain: DAGVTQSPTHLIKTRGQQVTLRCSPISGHKSVSWYQQVLGQGPQFIFQYYEKEERGRGNFPDRFSARQFPNYSSELNVNALLLGDSALYLCASSLASGTQGKTQYFGPGTRLTVL.